This T cell receptor beta chain was profiled in a study of cytotoxic CD8 clonotypes in ibrutinib-treated CLL. Study context: Researchers reported 11 to 12 relapsed/refractory and fewer than 16 treatment-naive patients, some 18 of them IGHV unmutated. About 24 partial and 2 complete responses; at median approximately 70 months, 14 remitted, about twelve progressed. The response samples were taken once patients had been treated for a median of roughly 12 months, range 6 to 36.

Repertoires were generated with immunoSEQ multiplex PCR, while TCRdb's copy carries only in-frame clones and drops some. The sample yields about 150,000 clones, roughly three quarters seen once. CDR1 MDHEN and CDR2 SYDVKM come from the germline V gene. Trimming at V came to 3 bases and at J to 3 bases, leaving 5 bases not matched to a gene. The CDR3 contains 15 residues. Around 2 micrograms of genomic DNA came from cryopreserved PBMCs for TCR beta libraries. The V and J genes are TRBV28 and TRBJ2-1; 7 bases are a match to TRBD2. The sequence was collected from a human donor with chronic lymphocytic leukemia. The sample in question was PBMCs, obtained after 24 months of ibrutinib treatment. The CDR3 reads CASSFASGLYNEQFF. The CDR3, as DNA: TGTGCCAGCAGTTTCGCTAGCGGCCTCTACAATGAGCAGTTCTTC. Using reference TRBV28 and TRBJ2-1 for the parts outside the CDR3, the full variable domain is DVKVTQSSRYLVKRTGEKVFLECVQDMDHENMFWYRQDPGLGLRLIYFSYDVKMKEKGDIPEGYSVSREKKERFSLILESASTNQTSMYLCASSFASGLYNEQFFGPGTRLTVL.